These 19 T cell receptor beta chains originate from one sample sequenced in a study of cytomegalovirus exposure and HLA in healthy donors. Vbeta (60) and Jbeta (13) primers were used in the PCR. Clones were sequenced by immunoSEQ multiplex PCR, and TCRdb holds only the in-frame ones, with some missing. The profile shows more than 140,000 clones, roughly four fifths of them singletons. The specimen sequenced was PBMCs. These receptor sequences come from a man aged 25-45 years in good health and CMV-seropositive.

This clone was recorded a few times. This chain connects TRBV19 to TRBJ1-1; D is ambiguous. The V gene lost 2 bases and the J gene lost 1 base, with 8 bases spanning the gap. The germline V gene encodes CDR1 LNHDA and CDR2 SQIVND (reference sequence). The CDR3 contains 14 residues. The CDR3: CASSINPGNTEAFF. CDR3 sequence (DNA): TGTGCCAGTAGTATAAACCCAGGGAACACTGAAGCTTTCTTT. Supplemented by reference TRBV19 and TRBJ1-1, the full variable domain reads DGGITQSPKYLFRKEGQNVTLSCEQNLNHDAMYWYRQDPGQGLRLIYYSQIVNDFQKGDIAEGYSVSREKKESFPLTVTSAQKNPTAFYLCASSINPGNTEAFFGQGTRLTVV.

In its sample, this clone was seen a few times. The CDR3 is CASSFARDRGAGYTF. The DNA of the CDR3 is TGTGCCAGCAGCTTCGCCCGGGACAGGGGGGCTGGCTACACCTTC. J is TRBJ1-2 and V is TRBV7-2; 11 bases line up with TRBD1. Trimming cost V 3 bases and J 7 bases; bases outside gene matches: 7. The germline CDR1 and CDR2 sequences are SGHTA and FQGNSA. There are 15 residues in the CDR3.

This chain links TRBV4-1 with TRBJ2-5; 13 bases agree with TRBD2. The J call may be wrong; the DNA end is better matched by TRBJ2-7. The CDR3 is 17 amino acids. The V gene's germline CDR1 is MGHRA and CDR2 YSYEKL. CDR3 protein: CASSQEGLAGPSYEQYF. CDR3 nucleotide sequence: TGCGCCAGCAGCCAAGAGGGACTAGCGGGACCCTCCTACGAGCAGTACTTC.

V and J are TRBV19 and TRBJ2-6; D perhaps matches TRBD1 (6 bases). The CDR3 extends over 14 amino acids. The ends were cut back, 6 bases at V and 0 bases at J, with 6 bases in the middle. In germline, CDR1 is LNHDA, CDR2 SQIVND (reference sequence). The CDR3 here is CASRDSSGANVLTF. In DNA, the CDR3 is TGTGCCAGTAGGGACAGCTCTGGGGCCAACGTCCTGACTTTC.

The chain has TRBV7-2 and TRBJ2-2, with 8 bases fitting TRBD1. V lost 5 bases, J lost 7 bases, and 6 bases stayed unmatched. CDR1 is SGHTA, CDR2 FQGNSA, per germline. This CDR3 is 14 amino acids long. This CDR3 reads CASSIPGGSGELFF. In nucleotides, the CDR3 is TGTGCCAGCAGCATACCAGGGGGCAGCGGGGAGCTGTTTTTT. Full variable domain (outside the CDR3, taken from reference TRBV7-2 and TRBJ2-2): GAGVSQSPSNKVTEKGKDVELRCDPISGHTALYWYRQSLGQGLEFLIYFQGNSAPDKSGLPSDRFSAERTGGSVSTLTIQRTQQEDSAVYLCASSIPGGSGELFFGEGSRLTVL.

This clone was observed a few times. This rearrangement joins TRBV7-9 to TRBJ2-3, with 8 bases fitting TRBD2. Germline CDR1 and CDR2: SEHNR and FQNEAQ (reference sequence). This CDR3 is built from 18 residues. Germline trimming cut 3 bases from V and 2 bases from J; bases unmatched to any gene: 13. The CDR3 spells CASSFLTSGGLNTDTQYF. For the CDR3, the DNA is TGTGCCAGCAGCTTTTTGACGTCGGGGGGGCTTAACACAGATACGCAGTATTTT.

The chain carries TRBV5-8 and TRBJ1-1; 8 nucleotides agree with TRBD1. CDR1 is SGHTS, CDR2 YDEGEE, per germline. This CDR3 spans 17 amino acids. Trimming cost V 0 bases and J 3 bases; bases outside gene matches: 10. DNA for the CDR3: TGTGCCAGCAGCTTGGAGGGGGACAGGCTGTGGTACACTGAAGCTTTCTTT. Translating gives CASSLEGDRLWYTEAFF.

The J gene is TRBJ2-1, the V gene TRBV2; D might be TRBD1 (5 bases). Per germline, CDR1 SNHLY and CDR2 FYNNEI. V was pared by 3 bases and J by 8 bases, with 14 bases between. The CDR3 has 14 residues. In nucleotides, the CDR3 is TGTGCCAGCAGTGACCAGGGTTGGGTGGATGAGCAGTTCTTC. Translated: CASSDQGWVDEQFF.

The J gene is TRBJ1-2, the V gene TRBV5-1, with 7 bases matching TRBD1. Germline V CDR1 and CDR2: SGHRS, YFSETQ. There are 15 residues in the CDR3. V shed 3 bases, J shed 4 bases, and the junction held 9 bases outside the gene matches. The CDR3 sequence: CASSSQTGPAYGYTF. The CDR3 DNA sequence: TGCGCCAGCAGCTCACAGACAGGGCCAGCCTATGGCTACACCTTC.

Written as DNA, the CDR3 is TGTGCCAGCAGGGTAGCAAGGGTACTAGAAGAGACCCAGTACTTC. This translates into CASRVARVLEETQYF. This chain uses TRBV7-6 with TRBJ2-5, with a possible D match to TRBD2 (5 bases). The germline gives CDR1 SGHVS, CDR2 FNYEAQ. V was trimmed by 6 bases and J by 3 bases, leaving 17 bases between them. This CDR3 contains 15 residues.

The chain links TRBV28 to TRBJ1-6, with 8 bases fitting TRBD1. The V gene's germline CDR1 is MDHEN and CDR2 SYDVKM. The V gene end was trimmed by 7 bases and the J gene end by 6 bases; junction bases not matched to a gene: 8. CDR3 length: 15 amino acids. The CDR3 bases are TGTGCCAGCAATCCGGACAGGGTTCGTAATTCACCCCTCCACTTT. It codes for CASNPDRVRNSPLHF.

This chain links TRBV4-3 with TRBJ2-7, with 9 bases matching TRBD2. V was pared by 0 bases and J by 9 bases, with 12 bases of the junction left unmatched. This CDR3 has 16 residues. The germline V gene has CDR1 LGHNA and CDR2 YSLEER. CDR3 nucleotides: TGCGCCAGCAGCCAAGATTTTGCCGAGACTAGCGGCGGGCAGTACTTC. Its protein is CASSQDFAETSGGQYF.

The gene calls are TRBV5-5 and TRBJ2-7, with D maybe TRBD2 (5 bases). Deletions cut 2 bases from V and 6 bases from J, with 18 bases between. There are 15 residues in the CDR3. Per the germline V gene, CDR1 is SGHKS and CDR2 is YYEKEE (reference sequence). CDR3 DNA: TGTGCCAGCAGCTTTGGTTCGAGCGGCTACGTCGAGCAGTACTTC. It yields the protein CASSFGSSGYVEQYF.

The DNA of the CDR3 is TGTGCCAGCAGGGCATCCGACAGGGGGCGAAATCAGCCCCAGCATTTT. As protein: CASRASDRGRNQPQHF. The J gene is TRBJ1-5, the V gene TRBV2; 10 bases fit TRBD1. V gave up 6 bases and J gave up 4 bases; unmatched junction bases: 9. The CDR3 covers 16 residues. Per the germline V gene, CDR1 is SNHLY and CDR2 is FYNNEI. Drawing the rest from reference TRBV2 and TRBJ1-5, the complete variable domain is EPEVTQTPSHQVTQMGQEVILRCVPISNHLYFYWYRQILGQKVEFLVSFYNNEISEKSEIFDDQFSVERPDGSNFTLKIRSTKLEDSAMYFCASRASDRGRNQPQHFGDGTRLSIL.

This clone was seen only a few times. The junction departs from germline at one end; a sequencing error may be responsible. The chain recombines TRBV7-9 with TRBJ1-3; D is uncertain. Germline V gives CDR1 SEHNR, CDR2 FQNEAQ (reference sequence). CDR3 length: 14 amino acids. CDR3 sequence: CVSIGEVRGNTIYF. In DNA form, the CDR3 reads TGTGTCAGCATCGGGGAGGTCCGCGGAAACACCATATATTTT.

The chain combines TRBV20-1 with TRBJ2-1; D unresolved. Germline-derived CDR1 and CDR2 are DFQATT and SNEGSKA (reference sequence). Between the trimmed V and J ends, which lost 4 bases and 3 bases, there was a span of 4 bases. This CDR3 has 11 amino acids. In nucleotides, the CDR3 is TGCAGTGCTAACAACTACAATGAGCAGTTCTTC. Translated, it gives CSANNYNEQFF.

J is TRBJ2-7 and V is TRBV6-1; a weak D match, TRBD2 (7 bases). Trimming took 2 bases from V and 3 from J, leaving 14 bases between them. From germline, CDR1 is MNHNS and CDR2 SASEGT. This CDR3 is 15 amino acids long. This CDR3 is CASSEWGGALYEQYF. The CDR3 nucleotides read TGTGCCAGCAGTGAATGGGGGGGGGCCCTCTACGAGCAGTACTTC.

The V and J genes are TRBV6-6 and TRBJ1-1, with D maybe TRBD1 (6 bases). The CDR3 totals 15 residues. In germline, CDR1 is MNHNY, CDR2 SVGAGI (reference sequence). V was cut by 0 bases and J by 4 bases, with 12 bases left in between. CDR3 in amino acids: CASSYSELGATEAFF. The CDR3 nucleotides are TGTGCCAGCAGTTACTCGGAGTTGGGGGCCACTGAAGCTTTCTTT.

The V and J genes are TRBV4-3 and TRBJ1-1; the D is unclear. This CDR3 is built from 14 residues. Germline-derived CDR1 and CDR2 are LGHNA and YSLEER. Trimming cost V 0 bases and J 5 bases, with 10 bases left between them. CDR3 nucleotides: TGCGCCAGCAGCCAAGAAGGAGGTTCAACTGAAGCTTTCTTT. It codes for CASSQEGGSTEAFF.